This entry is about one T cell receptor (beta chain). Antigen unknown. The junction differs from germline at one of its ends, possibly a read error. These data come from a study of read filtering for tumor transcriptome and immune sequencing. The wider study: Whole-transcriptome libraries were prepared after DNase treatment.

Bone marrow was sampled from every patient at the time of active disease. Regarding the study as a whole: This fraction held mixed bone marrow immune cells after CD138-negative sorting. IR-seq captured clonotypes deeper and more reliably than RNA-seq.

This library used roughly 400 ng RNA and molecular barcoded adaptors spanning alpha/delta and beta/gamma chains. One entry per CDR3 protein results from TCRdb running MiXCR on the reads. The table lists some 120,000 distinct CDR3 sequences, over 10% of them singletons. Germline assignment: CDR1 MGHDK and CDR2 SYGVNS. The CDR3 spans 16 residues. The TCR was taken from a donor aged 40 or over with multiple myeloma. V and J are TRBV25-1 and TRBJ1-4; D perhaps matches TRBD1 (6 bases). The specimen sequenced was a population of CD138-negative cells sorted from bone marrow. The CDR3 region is CASRGPGAQGNERLFF. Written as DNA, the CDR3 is TGTGCCAGCAGAGGCCCGGGGGCGCAGGGTAATGAAAGACTGTTTTTT.